Given below is one T cell receptor beta chain in context. Its antigen is as yet unknown. Frozen unsorted single-cell suspensions supplied the genomic DNA. The CDR3 runs 15 residues. Trimming shortened V by 5 bases and J by 6 bases, and 17 bases separated the two germline ends. The germline V gene has CDR1 SGHTA and CDR2 FQGNSA. This sample is drawn from a study of immune cell composition in non-small cell lung cancer. The repertoire was sequenced with immunoSEQ multiplex PCR; TCRdb's copy has only in-frame clones and lacks some. The repertoire holds around 10,000 clones, with roughly 60% as singletons. Findings and caveats of the study: Lung squamous cell carcinoma tumours had significantly higher top 10 clone scores and productive clonality than lung adenocarcinoma. Adenocarcinomas with higher top tumour-associated clone frequency had more reactive TILs.

The TCR comes from a human donor with non-small cell lung cancer. The chain recombines TRBV7-2 with TRBJ2-4; D unresolved. The sample was lung tumor tissue. The CDR3 sequence is CASSQVASSGNIQYF. CDR3 DNA: TGTGCCAGCAGCCAGGTCGCCAGTAGTGGAAACATTCAGTACTTC.